The clone carrying this T cell receptor (beta chain) came up many times. Its specificity is not known. Relying on iRepertoire HTBI primers and Arm-PCR of CDR3 regions, the team built TCR beta libraries. In TCRdb, the multiplex PCR reads were re-called with MiXCR into one record per CDR3 protein. The sample holds about 560,000 distinct CDR3 sequences; about 16% are singletons and the top ten take more than 10%. The sample belongs to a study of regulatory T cells in long-lasting Graves disease. Time point in this sample: newly diagnosed GD, antithyroid drugs for less than 3 months. The TCR library used RNA extracted from PBMCs. Study-wide findings and caveats: Persistent Graves' patients possessed reduced TCR diversity relative to recently diagnosed ones.

This same sample was also taken into another study, of T cells in Graves' hyperthyroidism and ophthalmopathy. From that report: Appearing also in blood were most of the thyroid clonotypes expanded above 0.001.

The TCR sequence derives from a man between 18 and 29 years old with Graves disease. The starting material was peripheral blood mononuclear cells (PBMCs), obtained at new diagnosis, from a patient treated with antithyroid drugs.

In nucleotides, the CDR3 is TGTGCCAGCAGTTTTTTTATCGGACAACGGTTATCAGATACGCAGTATTTT. Protein sequence: CASSFFIGQRLSDTQYF. The chain is built from TRBV28 and TRBJ2-3; TRBD1 is a possible D gene (5 bases). The length of the CDR3 is 17 residues. Germline loops: CDR1 MDHEN, CDR2 SYDVKM. V dropped 3 bases and J dropped 4 bases, with 20 bases sitting between them.